This T cell receptor (beta chain) was recorded in a study of response to subunit inactivated influenza vaccine. TCRdb recomputed calls from the RT-PCR reads with MiXCR, one row per CDR3 protein. There are about 570,000 distinct CDR3 sequences in the sample; 11% occur only once, and approximately 10% lies in the top ten. This clonotype has at least ten counts. Trimming pared 8 bases from V and 0 bases from J, leaving 9 bases between. Germline CDR1 reads SEHNR; CDR2 reads FQNEAQ (reference sequence). The CDR3 is 13 amino acids. These data were also reused for a study on T cells expressing NK-cell markers. That paper adds: The authors generated TCR beta cDNA through 5'RACE template switching with UMIs. Among CD8+ T cells from about six donors, dominant NKG2C+ clonotypes accounted for roughly 1.0-7.0%.

The sequence was obtained from a man aged 50 to 59 who received an inactivated influenza vaccine. The rearrangement uses TRBV7-9 and TRBJ2-3; D gene unclear. The material sequenced was PBMCs from blood, taken on the day of vaccination. The CDR3 DNA follows: TGTGCCAGCGATTCTTTTAGCACAGATACGCAGTATTTT. Protein: CASDSFSTDTQYF.